This TCR beta chain emerged from a study of glioma-infiltrating T cells. The iRepertoire nested amplicon-rescue multiplex PCR amplified TCR alpha and beta CDR3s from RNA. TCRdb processed the multiplex PCR reads anew with MiXCR; each CDR3 protein has one entry. Of some 100,000 distinct CDR3 sequences in the sample, approximately 26% were seen once. Trimming took 6 bases from V and 5 from J, leaving 13 bases between them. The CDR3 loop spans 12 amino acids. CDR1 and CDR2 from the germline V gene are SQVTM and ANQGSEA. This clonotype was recorded a few times. The receptor was isolated from a human donor with low-grade glioma or glioblastoma, undergoing nonglioma brain surgery, or in good health (not recorded which). The chain has TRBV29-1 and TRBJ1-2; possible D gene TRBD1, 5 bases. The specimen sequenced was glioma tissue, nonneoplastic brain tissue, or PBMCs (not recorded which). CDR3 sequence: CSVGTVPYGYTF. CDR3 nucleotides: TGCAGCGTCGGGACGGTTCCATATGGCTACACCTTC.